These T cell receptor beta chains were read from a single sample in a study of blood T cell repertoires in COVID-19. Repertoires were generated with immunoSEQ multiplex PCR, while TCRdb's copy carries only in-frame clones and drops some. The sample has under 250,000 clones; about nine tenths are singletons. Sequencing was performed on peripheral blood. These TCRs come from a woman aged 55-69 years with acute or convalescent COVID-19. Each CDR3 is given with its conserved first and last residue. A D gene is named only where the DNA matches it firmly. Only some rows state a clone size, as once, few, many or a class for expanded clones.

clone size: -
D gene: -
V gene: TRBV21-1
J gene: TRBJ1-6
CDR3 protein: CASSSSDRSYNSPLHF
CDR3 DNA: TGTGCCAGCAGCTCCTCGGACAGGTCGTATAATTCACCCCTCCACTTT

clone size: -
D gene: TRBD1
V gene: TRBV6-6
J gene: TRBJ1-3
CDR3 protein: CASSITGGVGNTIYF
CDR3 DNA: TGTGCCAGCAGTATCACAGGGGGAGTTGGAAACACCATATATTTT

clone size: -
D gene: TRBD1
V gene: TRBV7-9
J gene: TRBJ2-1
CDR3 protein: CASKGDREGDEQFF
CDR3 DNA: TGTGCCAGCAAAGGAGACAGGGAAGGAGATGAGCAGTTCTTC

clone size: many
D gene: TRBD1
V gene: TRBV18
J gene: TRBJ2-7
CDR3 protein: CASSPAGGNYEQYF
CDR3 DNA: TGTGCCAGCTCACCGGCAGGGGGAAACTACGAGCAGTACTTC

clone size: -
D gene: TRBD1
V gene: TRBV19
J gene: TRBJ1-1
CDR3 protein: CASSEGQGSTEAFF
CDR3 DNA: TGTGCCAGTAGTGAGGGACAGGGGAGCACTGAAGCTTTCTTT

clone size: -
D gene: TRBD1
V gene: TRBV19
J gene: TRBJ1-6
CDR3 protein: CASSMQGENSPLHF
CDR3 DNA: TGTGCCAGTAGTATGCAGGGGGAAAATTCACCCCTCCACTTT

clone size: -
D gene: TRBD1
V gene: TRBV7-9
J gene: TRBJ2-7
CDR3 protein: CASSLGGQGRDYEQYF
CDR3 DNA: TGTGCCAGCAGCTTAGGGGGACAGGGTCGTGACTACGAGCAGTACTTC

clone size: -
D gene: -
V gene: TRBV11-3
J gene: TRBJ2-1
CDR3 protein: CASSLALVNNEQFF
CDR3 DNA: TGTGCCAGCAGCTTAGCACTAGTGAACAATGAGCAGTTCTTC

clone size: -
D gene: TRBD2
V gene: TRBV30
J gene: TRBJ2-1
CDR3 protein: CAGGRAYNEQFF
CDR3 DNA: TGTGCCGGCGGGAGGGCCTACAATGAGCAGTTCTTC

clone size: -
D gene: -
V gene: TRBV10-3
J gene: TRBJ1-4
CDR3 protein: CAISGREGEKLFF
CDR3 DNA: TGTGCCATCAGTGGTAGGGAGGGTGAAAAACTGTTTTTT

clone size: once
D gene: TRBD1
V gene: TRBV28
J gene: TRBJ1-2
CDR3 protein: CASSYLLGQGAKGYTF
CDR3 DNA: TGTGCCAGCAGTTACCTATTAGGACAGGGGGCGAAAGGCTACACCTTC

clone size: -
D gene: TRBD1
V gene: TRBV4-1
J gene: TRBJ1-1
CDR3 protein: CASSQEGQGNTEAFF
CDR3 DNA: TGCGCCAGCAGCCAGGAGGGACAGGGGAACACTGAAGCTTTCTTT

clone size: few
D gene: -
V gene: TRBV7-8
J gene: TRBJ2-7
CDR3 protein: CASSFPGYRSYEQYF
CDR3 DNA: TGTGCCAGCAGTTTCCCGGGTTACCGCTCCTACGAGCAGTACTTC

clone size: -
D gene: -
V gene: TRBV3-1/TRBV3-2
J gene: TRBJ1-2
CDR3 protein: CASSQDPGDYGYTF
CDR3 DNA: TGTGCCAGCAGCCAAGATCCAGGGGACTATGGCTACACCTTC

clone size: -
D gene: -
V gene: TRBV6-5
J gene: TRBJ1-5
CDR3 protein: CASSQSTEYQPQHF
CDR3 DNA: TGTGCCAGCAGTCAGTCGACAGAGTATCAGCCCCAGCATTTT

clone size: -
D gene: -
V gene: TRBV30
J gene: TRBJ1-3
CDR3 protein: CAWSPTAGGNTIYF
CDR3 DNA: TGTGCCTGGAGTCCAACGGCGGGAGGAAACACCATATATTTT

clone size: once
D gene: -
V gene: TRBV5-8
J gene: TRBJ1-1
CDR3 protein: CASSLLSITAEAFF
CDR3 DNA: TGTGCCAGCAGCTTATTGTCGATTACGGCTGAAGCTTTCTTT

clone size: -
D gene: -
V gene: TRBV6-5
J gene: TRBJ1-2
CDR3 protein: CASSLPSGSYTF
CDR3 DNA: TGTGCCAGCAGCTTACCGTCGGGGAGCTACACCTTC

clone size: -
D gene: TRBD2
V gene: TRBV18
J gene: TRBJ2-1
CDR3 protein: CASSLLAGGNNEQFF
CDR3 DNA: TGTGCCAGCTCACTACTAGCGGGGGGTAACAATGAGCAGTTCTTC

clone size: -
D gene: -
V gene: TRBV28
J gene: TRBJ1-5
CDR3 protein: CASSRQTGGADQPQHF
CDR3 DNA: TGTGCCAGCAGCAGACAAACGGGGGGCGCCGATCAGCCCCAGCATTTT

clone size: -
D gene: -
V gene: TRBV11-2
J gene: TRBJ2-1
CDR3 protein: CASSLTRLDNEQFF
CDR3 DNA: TGTGCCAGCAGCTTGACCCGACTAGACAATGAGCAGTTCTTC

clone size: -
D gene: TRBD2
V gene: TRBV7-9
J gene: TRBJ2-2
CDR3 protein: CASRDPLLAVGELFF
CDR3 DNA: TGTGCCAGCCGCGACCCTCTACTAGCGGTCGGGGAGCTGTTTTTT

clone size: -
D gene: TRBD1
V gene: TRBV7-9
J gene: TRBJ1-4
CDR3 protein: CASSLDRGPPATNEKLFF
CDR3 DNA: TGTGCCAGCAGCTTGGACAGGGGGCCTCCTGCAACTAATGAAAAACTGTTTTTT

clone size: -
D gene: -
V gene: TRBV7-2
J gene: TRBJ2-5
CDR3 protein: CASSFQGLSETQYF
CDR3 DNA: TGTGCCAGCAGCTTTCAGGGGTTGTCCGAGACCCAGTACTTC

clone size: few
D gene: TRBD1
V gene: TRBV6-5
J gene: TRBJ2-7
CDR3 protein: CASSVTGGTNEQYF
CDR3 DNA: TGTGCCAGCAGCGTGACAGGGGGTACGAACGAGCAGTACTTC

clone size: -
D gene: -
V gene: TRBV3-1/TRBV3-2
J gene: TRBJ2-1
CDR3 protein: CASSQANEQFF
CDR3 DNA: TGTGCCAGCAGCCAAGCGAATGAGCAGTTCTTC

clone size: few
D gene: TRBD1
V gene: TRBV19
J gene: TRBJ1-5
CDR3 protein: CASSGRGLNQPQHF
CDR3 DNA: TGTGCCAGTAGTGGCAGGGGGCTCAATCAGCCCCAGCATTTT

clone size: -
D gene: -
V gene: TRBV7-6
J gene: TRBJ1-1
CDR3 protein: CASSAGGEAFF
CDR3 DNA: TGTGCCAGCAGCGCCGGGGGTGAAGCTTTCTTT

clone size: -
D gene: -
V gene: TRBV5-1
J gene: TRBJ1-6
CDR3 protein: CASSLQGPSSYNSPLHF
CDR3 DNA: TGCGCCAGCAGCTTACAGGGTCCCAGCTCCTATAATTCACCCCTCCACTTT

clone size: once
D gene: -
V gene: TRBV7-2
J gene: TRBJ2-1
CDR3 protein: CASSLVTRGNEQFF
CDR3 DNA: TGTGCCAGCAGCTTAGTGACCCGGGGCAATGAGCAGTTCTTC

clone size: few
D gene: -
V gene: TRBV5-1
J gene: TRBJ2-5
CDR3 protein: CASSFEGRRGETQYF
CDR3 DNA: TGCGCCAGCAGCTTTGAGGGAAGGAGGGGAGAGACCCAGTACTTC

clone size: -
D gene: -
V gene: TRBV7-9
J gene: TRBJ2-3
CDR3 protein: CASSFKDTQYF
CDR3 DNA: TGTGCCAGCAGCTTTAAAGATACGCAGTATTTT

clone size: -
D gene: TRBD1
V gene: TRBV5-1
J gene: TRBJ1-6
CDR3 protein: CASSLGGTASPLHF
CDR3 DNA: TGCGCCAGCAGCTTGGGAGGGACAGCATCACCCCTCCACTTT

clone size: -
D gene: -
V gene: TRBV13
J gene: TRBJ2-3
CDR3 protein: CASSLATGLSTDTQYF
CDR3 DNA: TGTGCCAGCAGCTTAGCTACCGGTTTGAGCACAGATACGCAGTATTTT

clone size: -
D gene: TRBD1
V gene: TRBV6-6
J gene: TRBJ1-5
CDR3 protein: CASTRTGGDSNQPQHF
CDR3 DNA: TGTGCCAGCACTCGGACAGGGGGAGATAGCAATCAGCCCCAGCATTTT

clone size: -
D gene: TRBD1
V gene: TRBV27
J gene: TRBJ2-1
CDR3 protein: CASSLRNLNRGSNEQFF
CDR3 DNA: TGTGCCAGCAGTTTACGAAATTTAAACAGGGGATCTAATGAGCAGTTCTTC

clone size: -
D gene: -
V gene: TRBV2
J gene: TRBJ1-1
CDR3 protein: CASSEEVAMGAFF
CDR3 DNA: TGTGCCAGCAGTGAAGAAGTGGCGATGGGCGCTTTCTTT

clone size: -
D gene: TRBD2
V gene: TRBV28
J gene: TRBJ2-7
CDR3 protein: CASTPAGGYEQYF
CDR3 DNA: TGTGCCAGCACCCCAGCCGGGGGGTACGAGCAGTACTTC

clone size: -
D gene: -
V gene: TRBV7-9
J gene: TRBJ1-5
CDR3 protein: CASNEGGHSNQPQHF
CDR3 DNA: TGTGCCAGCAACGAAGGAGGGCATAGCAATCAGCCCCAGCATTTT

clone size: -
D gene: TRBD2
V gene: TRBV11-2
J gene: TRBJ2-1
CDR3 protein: CASTGLAGVSYNEQFF
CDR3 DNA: TGTGCCAGCACGGGACTAGCGGGAGTATCCTACAATGAGCAGTTCTTC

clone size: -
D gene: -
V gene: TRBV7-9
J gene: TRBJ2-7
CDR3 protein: CASSSVGDPSQTYEQYF
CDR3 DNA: TGTGCCAGCAGCTCCGTAGGAGATCCCTCGCAAACCTACGAGCAGTACTTC

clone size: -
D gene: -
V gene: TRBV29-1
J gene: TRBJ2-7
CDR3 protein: CSVGASFYEQYF
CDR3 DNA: TGCAGCGTGGGGGCTTCCTTTTACGAGCAGTACTTC

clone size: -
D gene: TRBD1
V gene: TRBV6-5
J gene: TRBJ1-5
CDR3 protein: CASSPDRDQPQHF
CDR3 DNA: TGTGCCAGCAGCCCCGACAGGGACCAGCCCCAGCATTTT

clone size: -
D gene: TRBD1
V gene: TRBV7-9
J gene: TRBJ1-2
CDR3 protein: CASSSGDRVGDGYTF
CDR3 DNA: TGTGCCAGCAGCTCCGGGGACAGGGTAGGAGATGGCTACACCTTC

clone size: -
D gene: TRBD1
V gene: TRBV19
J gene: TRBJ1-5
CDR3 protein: CASSALQGAAYSNQPQHF
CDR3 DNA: TGTGCCAGTAGTGCACTCCAGGGGGCAGCATATAGCAATCAGCCCCAGCATTTT

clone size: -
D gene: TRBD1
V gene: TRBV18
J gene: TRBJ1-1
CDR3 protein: CASSTGKNTEAFF
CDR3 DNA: TGTGCCAGCTCGACAGGGAAGAACACTGAAGCTTTCTTT

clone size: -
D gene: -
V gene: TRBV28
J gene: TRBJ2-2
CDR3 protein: CASSLKVTGNTGELFF
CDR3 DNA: TGTGCCAGCAGCCTGAAAGTGACAGGGAACACCGGGGAGCTGTTTTTT

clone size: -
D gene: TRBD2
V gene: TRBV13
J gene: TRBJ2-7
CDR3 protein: CASSQNWLAVNEQYF
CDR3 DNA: TGTGCCAGCAGCCAGAACTGGCTAGCGGTCAACGAGCAGTACTTC

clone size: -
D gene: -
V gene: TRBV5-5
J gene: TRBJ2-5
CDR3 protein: CASSLQPRGYETQYF
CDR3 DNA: TGTGCCAGCAGCTTGCAACCCAGGGGTTACGAGACCCAGTACTTC

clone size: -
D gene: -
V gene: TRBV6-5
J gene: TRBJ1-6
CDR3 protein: CASQGNQGNSPLHF
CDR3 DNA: TGTGCCAGCCAAGGCAATCAGGGAAATTCACCCCTCCACTTT

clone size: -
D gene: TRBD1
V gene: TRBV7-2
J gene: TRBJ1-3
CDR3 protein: CASSSHRGPGNTIYF
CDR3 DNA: TGTGCCAGCAGCTCACACAGGGGGCCCGGAAACACCATATATTTT

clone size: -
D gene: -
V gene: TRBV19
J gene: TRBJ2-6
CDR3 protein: CASSISTSGANVLTF
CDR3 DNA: TGTGCCAGTAGTATATCTACCTCTGGGGCCAACGTCCTGACTTTC

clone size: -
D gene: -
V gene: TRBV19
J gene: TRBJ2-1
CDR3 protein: CASSVYNEQFF
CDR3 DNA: TGTGCCAGTAGTGTGTATAATGAGCAGTTCTTC

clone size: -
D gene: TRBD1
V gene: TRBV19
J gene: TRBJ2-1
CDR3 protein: CASSTDRGGNEQFF
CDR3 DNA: TGTGCCAGTAGTACCGACAGGGGAGGAAATGAGCAGTTCTTC